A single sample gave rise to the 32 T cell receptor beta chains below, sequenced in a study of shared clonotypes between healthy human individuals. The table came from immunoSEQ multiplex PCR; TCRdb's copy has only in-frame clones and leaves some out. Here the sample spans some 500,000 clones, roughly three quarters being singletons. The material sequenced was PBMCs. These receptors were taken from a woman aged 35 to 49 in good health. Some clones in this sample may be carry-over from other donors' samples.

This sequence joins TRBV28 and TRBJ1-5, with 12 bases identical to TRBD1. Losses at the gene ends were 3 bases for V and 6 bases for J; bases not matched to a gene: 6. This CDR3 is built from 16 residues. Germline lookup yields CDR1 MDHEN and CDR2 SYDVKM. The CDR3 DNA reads TGTGCCAGCAGTTTGACCGGGACAGGGGGCAGTCAGCCCCAGCATTTT. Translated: CASSLTGTGGSQPQHF.

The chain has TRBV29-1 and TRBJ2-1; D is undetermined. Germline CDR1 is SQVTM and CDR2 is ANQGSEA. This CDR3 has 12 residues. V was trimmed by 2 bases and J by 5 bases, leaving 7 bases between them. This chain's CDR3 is CSVERPNNEQFF. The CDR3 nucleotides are TGCAGCGTTGAAAGACCCAACAATGAGCAGTTCTTC.

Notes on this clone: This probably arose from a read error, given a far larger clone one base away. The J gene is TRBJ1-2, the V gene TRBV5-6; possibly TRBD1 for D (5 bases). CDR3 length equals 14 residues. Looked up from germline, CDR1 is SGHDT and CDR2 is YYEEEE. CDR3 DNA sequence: TGTGCCAGCAGCGGACCTTCAGGGCAAGATGGCTACGCCTTC. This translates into CASSGPSGQDGYAF.

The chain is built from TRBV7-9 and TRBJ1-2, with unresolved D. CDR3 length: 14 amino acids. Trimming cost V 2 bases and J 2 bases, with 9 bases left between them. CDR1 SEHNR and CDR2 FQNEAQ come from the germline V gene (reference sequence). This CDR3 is CASSLFQRNYGYTF. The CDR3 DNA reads TGTGCCAGCAGCTTATTTCAGCGAAACTATGGCTACACCTTC.

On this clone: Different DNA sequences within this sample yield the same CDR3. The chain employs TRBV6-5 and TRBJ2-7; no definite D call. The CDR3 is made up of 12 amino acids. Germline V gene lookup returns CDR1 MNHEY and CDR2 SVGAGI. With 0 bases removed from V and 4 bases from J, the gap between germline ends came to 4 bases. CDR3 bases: TGTGCCAGCAGTTACTCAGCGTACGAGCAGTACTTC. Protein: CASSYSAYEQYF.

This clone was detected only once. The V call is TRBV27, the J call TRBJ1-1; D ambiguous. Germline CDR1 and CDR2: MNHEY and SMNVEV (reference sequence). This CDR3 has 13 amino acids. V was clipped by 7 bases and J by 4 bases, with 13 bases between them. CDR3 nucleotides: TGTGCCAGCAACAACGGGGTTCGCACTGAAGCTTTCTTT. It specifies CASNNGVRTEAFF.

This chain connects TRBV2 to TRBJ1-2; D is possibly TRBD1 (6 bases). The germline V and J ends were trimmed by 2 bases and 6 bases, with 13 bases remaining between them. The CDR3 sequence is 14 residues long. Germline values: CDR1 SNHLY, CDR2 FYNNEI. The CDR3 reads CASSELEGGNGYTF. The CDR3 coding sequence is TGTGCCAGCAGTGAATTGGAGGGGGGAAATGGCTACACCTTC.

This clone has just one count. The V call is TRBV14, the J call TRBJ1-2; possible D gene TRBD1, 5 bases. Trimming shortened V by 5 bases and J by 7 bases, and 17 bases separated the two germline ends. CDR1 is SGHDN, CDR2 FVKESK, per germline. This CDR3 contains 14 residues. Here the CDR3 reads CASSIDRQPIGYTF. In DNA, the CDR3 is TGTGCCAGCAGCATTGACAGACAGCCTATTGGCTACACCTTC.

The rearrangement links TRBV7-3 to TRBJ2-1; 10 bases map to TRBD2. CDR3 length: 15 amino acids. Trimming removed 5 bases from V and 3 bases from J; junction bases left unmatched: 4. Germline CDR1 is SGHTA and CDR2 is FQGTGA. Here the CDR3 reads CASSRLAGSYNEQFF. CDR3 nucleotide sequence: TGTGCCAGCAGCCGACTAGCGGGTAGCTACAATGAGCAGTTCTTC.

CDR3 sequence: CASSPQNLGALPNYGYTF. As DNA, the CDR3 is TGTGCCAGCTCACCACAAAACTTGGGGGCGCTTCCTAACTATGGCTACACCTTC. The chain links TRBV18 to TRBJ1-2, with D possibly being TRBD1 (6 bases). The germline V and J ends were trimmed by 1 base and 0 bases, with 18 bases remaining between them. The CDR3 extends over 18 amino acids. Germline V gene sequence: CDR1 KGHSH, CDR2 LQKENI.

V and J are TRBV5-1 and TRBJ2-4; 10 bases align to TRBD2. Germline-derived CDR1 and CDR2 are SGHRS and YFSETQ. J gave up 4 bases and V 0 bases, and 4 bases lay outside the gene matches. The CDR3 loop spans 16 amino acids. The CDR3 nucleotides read TGCGCCAGCAGCTTGGAACTAGCGGGAATGAAAAACATTCAGTACTTC. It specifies CASSLELAGMKNIQYF.

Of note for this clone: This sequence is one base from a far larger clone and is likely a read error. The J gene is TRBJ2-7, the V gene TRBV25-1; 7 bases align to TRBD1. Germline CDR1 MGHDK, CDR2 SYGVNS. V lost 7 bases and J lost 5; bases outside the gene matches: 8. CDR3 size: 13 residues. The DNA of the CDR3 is TGTGCCAGCACAGACAGGGCCTGGAACGAGCAGTACTTC. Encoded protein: CASTDRAWNEQYF.

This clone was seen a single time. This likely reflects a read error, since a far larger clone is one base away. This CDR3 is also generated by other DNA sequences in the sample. CDR3 loop: CASSFRTGGNTIYF. The CDR3 region has the DNA TGCGCCAGCAGTTTCAGGACAGGGGGAAACACCATATATTTT. V usage is TRBV28 and J usage is TRBJ1-3, with 8 bases matching TRBD1. Per germline, CDR1 MDHEN and CDR2 SYDVKM. The length of the CDR3 is 14 residues.

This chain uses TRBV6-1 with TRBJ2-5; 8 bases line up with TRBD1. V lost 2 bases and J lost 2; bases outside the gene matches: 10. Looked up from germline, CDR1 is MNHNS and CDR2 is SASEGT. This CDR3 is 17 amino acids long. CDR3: CASSESMGGQGQETQYF. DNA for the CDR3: TGTGCCAGCAGTGAAAGTATGGGAGGACAGGGACAAGAGACCCAGTACTTC.

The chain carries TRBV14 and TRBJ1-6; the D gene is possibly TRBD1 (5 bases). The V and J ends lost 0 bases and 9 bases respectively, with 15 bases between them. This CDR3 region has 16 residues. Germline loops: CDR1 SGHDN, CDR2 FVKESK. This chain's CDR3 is CASSQDSPQGASPLHF. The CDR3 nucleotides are TGTGCCAGCAGCCAAGACTCCCCCCAGGGAGCTTCACCCCTCCACTTT. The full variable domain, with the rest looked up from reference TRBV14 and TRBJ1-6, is EAGVTQFPSHSVIEKGQTVTLRCDPISGHDNLYWYRRVMGKEIKFLLHFVKESKQDESGMPNNRFLAERTGGTYSTLKVQPAELEDSGVYFCASSQDSPQGASPLHFGNGTRLTVT.

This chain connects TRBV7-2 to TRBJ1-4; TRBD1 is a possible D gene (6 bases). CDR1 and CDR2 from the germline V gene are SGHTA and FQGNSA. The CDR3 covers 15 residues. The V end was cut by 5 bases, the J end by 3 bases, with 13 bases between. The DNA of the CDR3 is TGTGCCAGCAGCCCTAGGGGGACGGCTAATGAAAAACTGTTTTTT. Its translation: CASSPRGTANEKLFF.

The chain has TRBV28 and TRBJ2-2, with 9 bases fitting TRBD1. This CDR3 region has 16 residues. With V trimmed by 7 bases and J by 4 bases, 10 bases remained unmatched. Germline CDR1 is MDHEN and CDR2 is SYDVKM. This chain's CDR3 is CASTNPGQGGTGELFF. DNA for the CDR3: TGTGCCAGCACGAATCCGGGACAGGGTGGCACCGGGGAGCTGTTTTTT.

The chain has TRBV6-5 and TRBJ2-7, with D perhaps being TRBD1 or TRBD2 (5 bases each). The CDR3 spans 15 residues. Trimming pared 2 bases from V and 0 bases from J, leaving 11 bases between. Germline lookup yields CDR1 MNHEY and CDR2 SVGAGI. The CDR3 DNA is TGTGCCAGCAGTTACGGGACCGAAAGCTCCTACGAGCAGTACTTC. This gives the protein CASSYGTESSYEQYF.

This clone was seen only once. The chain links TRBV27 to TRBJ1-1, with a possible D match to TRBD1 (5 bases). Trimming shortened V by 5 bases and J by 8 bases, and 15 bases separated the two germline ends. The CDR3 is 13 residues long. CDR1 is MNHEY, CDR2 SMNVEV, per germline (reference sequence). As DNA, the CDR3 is TGTGCCAGCAGTCTCACGAGGAGGGGCGAAGCTTTCTTT. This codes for CASSLTRRGEAFF.

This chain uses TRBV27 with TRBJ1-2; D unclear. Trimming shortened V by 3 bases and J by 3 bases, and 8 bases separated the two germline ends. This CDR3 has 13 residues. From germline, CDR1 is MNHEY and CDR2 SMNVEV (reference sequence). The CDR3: CASSFLGDYGYTF. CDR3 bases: TGTGCCAGCAGTTTTTTAGGAGACTATGGCTACACCTTC.

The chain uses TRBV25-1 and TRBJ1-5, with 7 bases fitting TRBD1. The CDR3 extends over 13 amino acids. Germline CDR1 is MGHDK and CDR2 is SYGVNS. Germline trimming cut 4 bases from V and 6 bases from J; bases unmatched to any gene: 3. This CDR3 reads CASSGGGGQPQHF. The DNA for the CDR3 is TGTGCCAGCAGTGGAGGGGGCGGTCAGCCCCAGCATTTT.

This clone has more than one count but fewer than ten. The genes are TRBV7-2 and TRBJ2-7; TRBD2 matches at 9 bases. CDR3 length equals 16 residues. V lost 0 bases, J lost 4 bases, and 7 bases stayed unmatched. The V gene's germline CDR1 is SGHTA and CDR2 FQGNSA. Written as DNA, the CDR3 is TGTGCCAGCAGCTTAGCGAGTTCAACTAGCGGGTACGAGCAGTACTTC. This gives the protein CASSLASSTSGYEQYF. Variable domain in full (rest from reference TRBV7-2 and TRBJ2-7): GAGVSQSPSNKVTEKGKDVELRCDPISGHTALYWYRQSLGQGLEFLIYFQGNSAPDKSGLPSDRFSAERTGGSVSTLTIQRTQQEDSAVYLCASSLASSTSGYEQYFGPGTRLTVT.

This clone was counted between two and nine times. The CDR3 DNA sequence: TGTGCCAGCAGTGAAGGTTTAGGTAGCGGGAGCGTGGAGACCCAGTACTTC. This translates into CASSEGLGSGSVETQYF. The V gene is TRBV2, the J gene TRBJ2-5, with TRBD2 identical over 9 bases. This CDR3 spans 17 amino acids. The V segment lost 1 base and the J segment 5 bases; nucleotides outside the gene matches: 11. Germline assignment: CDR1 SNHLY and CDR2 FYNNEI.

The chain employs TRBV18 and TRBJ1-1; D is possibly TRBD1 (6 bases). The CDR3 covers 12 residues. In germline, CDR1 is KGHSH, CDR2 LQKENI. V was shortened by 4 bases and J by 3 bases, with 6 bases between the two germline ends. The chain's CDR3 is CASSRTDTEAFF. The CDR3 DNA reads TGTGCCAGCTCACGGACAGACACTGAAGCTTTCTTT.

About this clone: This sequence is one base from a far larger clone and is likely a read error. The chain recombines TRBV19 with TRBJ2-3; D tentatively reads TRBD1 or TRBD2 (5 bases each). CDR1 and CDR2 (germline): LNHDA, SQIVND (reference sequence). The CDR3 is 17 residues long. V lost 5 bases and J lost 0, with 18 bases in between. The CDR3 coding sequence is TGTGCCAGTAGTCCCGGGGCTAGCACCTTAAGCACAGATACGCAGTATTTT. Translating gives CASSPGASTLSTDTQYF.

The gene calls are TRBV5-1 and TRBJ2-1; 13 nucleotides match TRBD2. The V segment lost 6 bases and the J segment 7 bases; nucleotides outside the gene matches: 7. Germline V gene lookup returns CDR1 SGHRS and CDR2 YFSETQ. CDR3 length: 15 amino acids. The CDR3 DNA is TGCGCCAGCATCGAAACTAGCGGGAGGGGGAATGAGCAGTTCTTC. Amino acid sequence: CASIETSGRGNEQFF.

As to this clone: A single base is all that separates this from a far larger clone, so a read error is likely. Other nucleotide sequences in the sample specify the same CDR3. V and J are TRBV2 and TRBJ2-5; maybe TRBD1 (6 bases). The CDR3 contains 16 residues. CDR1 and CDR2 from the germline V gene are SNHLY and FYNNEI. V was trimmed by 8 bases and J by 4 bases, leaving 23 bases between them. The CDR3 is CASSANTGMNGETQYF. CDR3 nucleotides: TGTGCCAGCTCCGCCAATACAGGGATGAACGGAGAGACCCAGTACTTC.

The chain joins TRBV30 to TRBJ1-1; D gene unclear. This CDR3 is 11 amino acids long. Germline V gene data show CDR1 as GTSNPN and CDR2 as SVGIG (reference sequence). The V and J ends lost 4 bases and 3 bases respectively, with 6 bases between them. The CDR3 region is CAWIPHTEAFF. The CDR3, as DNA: TGTGCCTGGATTCCCCACACTGAAGCTTTCTTT.

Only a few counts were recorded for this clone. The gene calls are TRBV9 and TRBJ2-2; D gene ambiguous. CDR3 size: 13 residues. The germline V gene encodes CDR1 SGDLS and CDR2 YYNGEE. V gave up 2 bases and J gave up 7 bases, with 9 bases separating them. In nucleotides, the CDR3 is TGTGCCAGCAGCGTCCGAAAGGGCGGGGAGCTGTTTTTT. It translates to CASSVRKGGELFF.

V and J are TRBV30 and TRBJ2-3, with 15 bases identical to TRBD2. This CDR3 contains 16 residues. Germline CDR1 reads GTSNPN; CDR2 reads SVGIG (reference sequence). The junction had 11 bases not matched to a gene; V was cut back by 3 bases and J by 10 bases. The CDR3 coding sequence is TGTGCCTGGAGGCCTGGGACTAGCGGGAGGAAGCAATCGCAGTATTTT. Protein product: CAWRPGTSGRKQSQYF.

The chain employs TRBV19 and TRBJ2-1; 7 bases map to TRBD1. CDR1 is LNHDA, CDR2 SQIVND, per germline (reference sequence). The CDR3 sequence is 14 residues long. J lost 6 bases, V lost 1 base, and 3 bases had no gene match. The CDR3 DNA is TGTGCCAGTAGTATAGGGACAGGTCTCAATGAGCAGTTCTTC. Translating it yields CASSIGTGLNEQFF.

The CDR3 is CASSPFYPRPGVEGYTF. Written as DNA, the CDR3 is TGTGCCAGCAGCCCATTCTACCCCCGTCCAGGGGTGGAGGGCTACACCTTC. The chain couples TRBV7-8 to TRBJ1-2; D is perhaps TRBD1 (6 bases). Germline V gene lookup returns CDR1 SGHVS and CDR2 FQNEAQ. V lost 5 bases and J lost 8, with 27 bases in between. The length of the CDR3 is 17 residues.